The T cell receptor (beta chain) under discussion was sequenced for a study of blood T cell repertoires in COVID-19. This clone was seen a single time. Profiling relied on immunoSEQ multiplex PCR, and the TCRdb table lists in-frame clones only, not all of them. The sample lists approximately 260,000 clones; approximately 87% were seen once. Sequencing was carried out using peripheral blood. The TCR sequence derives from a man between 60 and 70 years old who had recovered from COVID-19.

The CDR3 DNA reads TGTGCCAGCAGCTTAGAGGGGCGGACTAATTCACCCCTCCACTTT. Translating gives CASSLEGRTNSPLHF. The chain has TRBV7-9 and TRBJ1-6; TRBD1 is a possible D gene (5 bases). Germline V lookup: CDR1 SEHNR, CDR2 FQNEAQ (reference sequence). CDR3 size: 15 residues. The V end lost 1 base, the J end lost 6 bases, and 10 bases lay between the germline ends.